This T cell receptor beta chain is from a study of cytomegalovirus exposure and HLA in healthy donors. Study-level information: Under 85% of 350 to 400 genotyped donors fell in the Caucasian-associated ancestry cluster. Study-wide results and caveats: Sequences of the TCR beta chain were said to predict the HLA-A and HLA-B alleles of most subjects accurately.

Per the germline V gene, CDR1 is KGHSH and CDR2 is LQKENI. V was shortened by 0 bases and J by 3 bases, with 18 bases between the two germline ends. This CDR3 comprises 17 residues. Details on this clone: What it binds is not known.

PCR amplification relied on 60 Vbeta primers (plus 13 Jbeta primers). Profiling relied on immunoSEQ multiplex PCR, and the TCRdb table lists in-frame clones only, not all of them. The sample holds some 200,000 clones; 79% are singletons and the top ten take about 0.36%. This TCR came from a male donor in good health and CMV-seropositive. The rearrangement joins TRBV18 to TRBJ2-7, with D possibly TRBD2 on 5 matching bases. The sequencing sample was made of PBMCs. The CDR3 region has the DNA TGTGCCAGCTCACCACCCTCCGGGGATTACGACTACTACGAGCAGTACTTC. Translation gives CASSPPSGDYDYYEQYF.